This TCR beta chain was sequenced in a study of cytomegalovirus exposure and HLA in healthy donors. Study-level results: HLA alleles showed associations with around 15,000 TCR beta sequences in a later analysis, at a 0.05 false discovery rate.

As for this clone: What it binds is unknown.

This CDR3 region has 14 residues. Germline lookup yields CDR1 MGHRA and CDR2 YSYEKL. Trimming removed 4 bases from V and 9 bases from J; junction bases left unmatched: 10. The PCR ran on 60 Vbeta and 13 Jbeta primers. Measured with immunoSEQ multiplex PCR; TCRdb has only the in-frame clones, and not every one. This table holds over 140,000 clones, 65% to 85% found once. V and J are TRBV4-1 and TRBJ2-3; 7 positions agree with TRBD1. Specimen: PBMCs. The sequence was obtained from a man aged 45 to 65 in good health and CMV-seronegative. Here the CDR3 reads CASSPLEGANTQYF. For the CDR3, the DNA is TGCGCCAGCAGCCCTCTCGAGGGGGCCAACACGCAGTATTTT.